The rows below give T cell receptor beta chains drawn from one sample of a study of blood T cells in healthy people across ages. TCRdb passed the 5' RACE reads through MiXCR, listing each CDR3 protein once. Here the sample spans about 630,000 distinct CDR3 sequences, 21% being singletons. The sample consisted of blood. The receptor source for this set is a man in his 70s in good health. The CDR3 runs from the conserved cysteine through the conserved F or W. D genes are given only for firm matches. Clone sizes are given selectively: once, few, many, or a class where the clone is expanded.

J gene | V gene | clone size | D gene | CDR3 protein | CDR3 DNA
TRBJ2-3 | TRBV29-1 | - | - | CSVETTQDTQYF | TGCAGCGTCGAAACGACCCAAGATACGCAGTATTTT
TRBJ1-1 | TRBV7-9 | - | - | CASRGKGTEAFF | TGTGCCAGCAGGGGAAAGGGGACTGAAGCTTTCTTT
TRBJ2-5 | TRBV5-1 | once | TRBD1 | CASSSKGQGETQYF | TGCGCCAGCAGCTCGAAGGGACAGGGTGAGACCCAGTACTTC
TRBJ1-6 | TRBV9 | few | TRBD1 | CASSTGTGRNNSPLHF | TGTGCCAGCAGCACCGGGACAGGGCGAAATAATTCACCCCTCCACTTT
TRBJ2-1 | TRBV19 | - | - | CASSIDNDGNYNEQFF | TGTGCCAGTAGTATAGATAATGACGGGAACTACAATGAGCAGTTCTTC
TRBJ2-1 | TRBV19 | - | TRBD2 | CASSMRLAGNEQFF | TGTGCCAGTAGTATGAGGCTAGCGGGGAATGAGCAGTTCTTC
TRBJ2-1 | TRBV5-1 | - | TRBD2 | CASSLGPSGSSGEQFF | TGCGCCAGCAGCTTGGGGCCCAGCGGGAGTTCGGGTGAGCAGTTCTTC
TRBJ2-1 | TRBV6-5 | many | - | CASSSGSSYNEQFF | TGTGCCAGCAGCTCAGGGTCGTCCTACAATGAGCAGTTCTTC
TRBJ1-4 | TRBV19 | few | - | CASSIGLTNEKLFF | TGTGCCAGTAGTATCGGGTTAACTAATGAAAAACTGTTTTTT
TRBJ2-7 | TRBV20-1 | few | - | CSALEFREQYF | TGCAGTGCCTTAGAGTTTCGCGAGCAGTACTTC
TRBJ2-4 | TRBV20-1 | few | TRBD2 | CSALTSGRADKNIQYF | TGCAGTGCCCTGACTAGCGGGAGGGCCGACAAAAACATTCAGTACTTC
TRBJ2-3 | TRBV11-2 | few | - | CASSLKSPQYF | TGTGCCAGCAGCTTGAAATCCCCACAGTATTTT
TRBJ2-5 | TRBV7-9 | many | - | CASSSSGAETQYF | TGTGCCAGCAGCTCTTCTGGGGCAGAGACCCAGTACTTC
TRBJ1-2 | TRBV6-5 | - | TRBD1 | CASSYKDRGDYGYTF | TGTGCCAGCAGTTACAAGGACAGGGGGGACTATGGCTACACCTTC
TRBJ2-5 | TRBV18 | few | - | CASSKEKETQYF | TGTGCCAGCTCCAAGGAGAAAGAGACCCAGTACTTC
TRBJ1-1 | TRBV7-2 | many | - | CASSLSGLDMNTEAFF | TGTGCCAGCAGCTTAAGCGGATTGGATATGAACACTGAAGCTTTCTTT
TRBJ2-5 | TRBV20-1 | few | TRBD2 | CSAQLGAGVIATQYF | TGCAGTGCTCAACTGGGTGCGGGAGTGATTGCGACCCAGTACTTC
TRBJ2-7 | TRBV3-1 | - | TRBD1 | CASSQGGTGIEQYF | TGTGCCAGCAGCCAAGGTGGGACAGGCATCGAGCAGTACTTC
TRBJ2-7 | TRBV18 | few | TRBD1 | CASSPDRGSYEQYF | TGTGCCAGCTCACCAGACAGGGGGTCCTACGAGCAGTACTTC
TRBJ2-1 | TRBV7-8 | few | - | CASSLGGTTGDEQFF | TGTGCCAGCAGCTTAGGCGGGACAACGGGGGATGAGCAGTTCTTC
TRBJ2-1 | TRBV9 | - | - | CASSGTTYNEQFF | TGTGCCAGCAGCGGGACTACCTACAATGAGCAGTTCTTC
TRBJ2-1 | TRBV28 | many | TRBD1 | CASISQGGSYNEQFF | TGTGCCAGCATCTCACAGGGGGGATCCTACAATGAGCAGTTCTTC
TRBJ1-2 | TRBV6-6 | few | TRBD1 | CASTGDRDGYTF | TGTGCCAGCACCGGGGACAGGGACGGCTACACCTTC
TRBJ2-7 | TRBV5-1 | - | TRBD2 | CASSCVSGGEQYF | TGCGCCAGCAGCTGTGTTAGCGGGGGCGAGCAGTACTTC
TRBJ2-1 | TRBV29-1 | few | - | CSAKNNEQFF | TGCAGCGCGAAAAACAATGAGCAGTTCTTC
TRBJ2-7 | TRBV5-5 | many | - | CASSLFRGAGYEQYF | TGTGCCAGCAGCTTGTTTCGGGGGGCAGGTTACGAGCAGTACTTC
TRBJ2-7 | TRBV5-1 | - | - | CASSTADGYEQYF | TGCGCCAGCAGCACTGCGGATGGATACGAGCAGTACTTC
TRBJ1-2 | TRBV12-3/TRBV12-4 | - | - | CASSFETDYGYTF | TGTGCCAGCAGTTTCGAGACCGACTATGGCTACACCTTC
TRBJ2-5 | TRBV25-1 | - | TRBD2 | CASSEISGRQETQYF | TGTGCCAGCAGTGAGATTAGCGGGAGACAAGAGACCCAGTACTTC
TRBJ1-4 | TRBV5-1 | few | TRBD1 | CASSAQGKHEKLFF | TGCGCCAGCAGCGCACAGGGGAAGCATGAAAAACTGTTTTTT
TRBJ2-7 | TRBV19 | - | TRBD1 | CASSRAGGVYEQYF | TGTGCCAGTAGTAGGGCAGGGGGCGTCTACGAGCAGTACTTC
TRBJ1-2 | TRBV25-1 | few | - | CASSTALGGEGLGRYGYTF | TGTGCCAGCAGCACTGCCCTGGGCGGAGAAGGTTTAGGAAGATATGGCTACACCTTC
TRBJ2-7 | TRBV6-2/TRBV6-3 | few | TRBD1 | CAGSYSDRGLYEQYF | TGTGCCGGCAGTTACTCAGACAGGGGGCTGTACGAGCAGTACTTC
TRBJ2-1 | TRBV5-1 | - | TRBD2 | CASSSLAGQYNEQFF | TGCGCCAGCAGCTCCTTAGCGGGCCAATACAATGAGCAGTTCTTC
TRBJ1-6 | TRBV28 | - | TRBD1 | CASSSPGQGFSASPLHF | TGTGCCAGCAGTTCCCCGGGACAGGGATTTTCCGCTTCACCCCTCCACTTT
TRBJ1-2 | TRBV25-1 | few | TRBD1 | CASSIPGTGGGYTF | TGTGCCAGCAGCATCCCTGGGACAGGGGGAGGCTACACCTTC
TRBJ2-5 | TRBV5-1 | - | - | CASKTANHRFQETQYF | TGCGCCAGCAAAACGGCGAACCATCGGTTCCAAGAGACCCAGTACTTC
TRBJ2-1 | TRBV4-2 | - | - | CASSQDHEREQFF | TGTGCCAGCAGCCAAGATCACGAGCGGGAGCAGTTCTTC
TRBJ2-7 | TRBV7-6 | few | - | CASSLELGVWEQYF | TGTGCCAGCAGCTTAGAGCTGGGGGTCTGGGAGCAGTACTTC
TRBJ2-1 | TRBV29-1 | - | - | CSVEGLGGDNEQFF | TGCAGCGTTGAAGGACTAGGGGGGGACAATGAGCAGTTCTTC
TRBJ2-7 | TRBV6-2/TRBV6-3 | few | - | CASTTWRASSYEQYF | TGTGCCAGCACCACGTGGCGGGCTAGCTCCTACGAGCAGTACTTC
TRBJ2-7 | TRBV6-2/TRBV6-3 | few | - | CASTRDRYSYEQYF | TGTGCCAGCACCCGGGACCGTTACTCCTACGAGCAGTACTTC
TRBJ2-1 | TRBV20-1 | few | TRBD2 | CSAKEWGLTDNEQFF | TGCAGTGCCAAGGAGTGGGGACTAACGGACAATGAGCAGTTCTTC
TRBJ2-2 | TRBV7-3 | - | - | CASSLGSRHTGELFF | TGTGCCAGCAGCTTAGGTAGCCGTCACACCGGGGAGCTGTTTTTT
TRBJ2-4 | TRBV6-5 | few | - | CASSYSQFGAKNIQYF | TGTGCCAGCAGTTACTCCCAGTTCGGAGCCAAAAACATTCAGTACTTC
TRBJ1-2 | TRBV27 | few | TRBD1 | CASSSTGGKSGGYTF | TGTGCCAGCAGCAGCACAGGGGGTAAATCGGGGGGCTACACCTTC
TRBJ2-1 | TRBV16 | few | TRBD1 | CASSPLGQAYNEQFF | TGTGCCAGCAGCCCTCTAGGACAGGCCTACAATGAGCAGTTCTTC
TRBJ2-1 | TRBV10-3 | - | - | CAISDGEEQFF | TGTGCCATCAGTGACGGGGAAGAGCAGTTCTTC
TRBJ2-1 | TRBV10-1 | - | - | CARGSQGEWDEQFF | TGCGCCAGAGGTTCCCAGGGTGAGTGGGATGAGCAGTTCTTC
TRBJ2-1 | TRBV13 | - | TRBD2 | CASSSTGLVAGGRYEQFF | TGTGCCAGCAGCTCTACGGGCCTAGTAGCGGGGGGTCGCTATGAGCAGTTCTTC
TRBJ2-3 | TRBV9 | many | TRBD2 | CASSVELAEDTQYF | TGTGCCAGCAGCGTAGAACTAGCGGAGGATACGCAGTATTTT
TRBJ2-1 | TRBV5-1 | few | TRBD2 | CASRFGTSNNEQFF | TGCGCCAGCAGGTTTGGGACTAGCAACAATGAGCAGTTCTTC
TRBJ2-3 | TRBV6-5 | few | - | CASSQTPDTQYF | TGTGCCAGCAGTCAGACACCGGATACGCAGTATTTT
TRBJ1-5 | TRBV11-2 | few | - | CASSLGGSQPQHF | TGTGCCAGCAGCTTAGGGGGAAGTCAGCCCCAGCATTTT
TRBJ2-7 | TRBV11-2 | - | - | CATKQWTVDEQYF | TGTGCCACCAAACAGTGGACGGTCGACGAGCAGTACTTC
TRBJ2-3 | TRBV11-2 | few | - | CASSFGSWTDTQYF | TGTGCCAGCAGCTTCGGGAGTTGGACAGATACGCAGTATTTT
TRBJ2-7 | TRBV4-2 | many | - | CASSQGGGTYEQYF | TGTGCCAGCAGCCAAGGTGGGGGGACCTACGAGCAGTACTTC
TRBJ2-5 | TRBV5-1 | many | TRBD2 | CASSQGDLAGGYQETQYF | TGCGCCAGCAGCCAGGGTGATCTAGCGGGAGGGTACCAAGAGACCCAGTACTTC
TRBJ2-7 | TRBV20-1 | - | TRBD1 | CSAGQAPDEQYF | TGCAGTGCCGGACAGGCCCCTGACGAGCAGTACTTC